The 24 T cell receptor beta chains given below trace back to one sample, sequenced in a study of blood T cell repertoires in COVID-19. Assay: immunoSEQ multiplex PCR; the TCRdb copy retains only in-frame clones and omits some. In the table there are more than 80,000 clones, 71% of which are singletons. Material for sequencing was peripheral blood. The source is a human donor with acute or convalescent COVID-19. The donor label of this sample is uncertain.

The chain is built from TRBV5-6 and TRBJ2-2; no definite D call. The CDR3 totals 14 residues. Germline CDR1 SGHDT, CDR2 YYEEEE. V was clipped by 3 bases and J by 5 bases, with 11 bases between them. The CDR3 loop reads CASSSRVGTGELFF. In nucleotides, the CDR3 is TGTGCCAGCAGCTCCCGGGTTGGGACCGGGGAGCTGTTTTTT.

The chain combines TRBV4-2 with TRBJ1-2, with 9 bases identical to TRBD1. Germline CDR1 is LGHNA and CDR2 is YNFKEQ. This CDR3 region has 15 residues. V shed 4 bases, J shed 5 bases, and the junction held 8 bases outside the gene matches. Here the CDR3 reads CASSLKPGQGYGYTF. In DNA, the CDR3 is TGTGCCAGCAGCCTAAAGCCGGGACAGGGTTATGGCTACACCTTC.

Only a few counts were recorded for this clone. V is TRBV11-3 and J is TRBJ2-2, with a possible D match to TRBD2 (5 bases). The ends were cut back, 2 bases at V and 6 bases at J, with 13 bases in the middle. Germline loops: CDR1 SGHNT, CDR2 YENEEA. The length of the CDR3 is 15 residues. The CDR3 DNA follows: TGTGCCAGCAGCTTAAAGCGAGGGATCTCCGGGGAGCTGTTTTTT. This codes for CASSLKRGISGELFF.

V gene TRBV4-1 combines with J gene TRBJ1-2, with 7 bases identical to TRBD1. The CDR3 has 15 amino acids. J gave up 4 bases and V 7 bases, and 12 bases lay outside the gene matches. Germline V gene data show CDR1 as MGHRA and CDR2 as YSYEKL. CDR3 amino acids: CASNHPGQRIYGYTF. For the CDR3, the DNA is TGCGCCAGCAACCACCCGGGACAGCGGATCTATGGCTACACCTTC.

This chain joins TRBV28 and TRBJ1-3; D is perhaps TRBD1 (5 bases). CDR3 length: 13 amino acids. V lost 7 bases, J lost 3 bases, and 10 bases lay in between. Germline CDR1 is MDHEN and CDR2 is SYDVKM. This CDR3 reads CASTRGIGNTIYF. The CDR3 bases are TGTGCCAGCACTCGGGGGATTGGAAACACCATATATTTT.

The rearrangement joins TRBV20-1 to TRBJ1-1; a possible D gene is TRBD1 (5 bases). This CDR3 contains 11 residues. Per the germline V gene, CDR1 is DFQATT and CDR2 is SNEGSKA (reference sequence). CDR3 loop: CRSDRGTEAFF. CDR3 nucleotides: TGCAGATCTGACAGAGGTACTGAAGCTTTCTTT.

This chain connects TRBV19 to TRBJ1-2; D might be TRBD1 (6 bases). The germline CDR1 and CDR2 sequences are LNHDA and SQIVND (reference sequence). This CDR3 comprises 15 residues. The ends were cut back, 7 bases at V and 0 bases at J, with 15 bases in the middle. The CDR3 loop reads CASNSDRLTNYGYTF. As DNA, the CDR3 is TGTGCCAGTAATTCGGACAGACTTACTAACTATGGCTACACCTTC.

This chain uses TRBV5-1 with TRBJ1-6; D is perhaps TRBD1 (6 bases). The CDR3 has 14 residues. Germline loops: CDR1 SGHRS, CDR2 YFSETQ. V was cut by 4 bases and J by 10 bases, with 15 bases left in between. CDR3 in DNA: TGCGCCAGCAGCCCCGGACAGTCTAGGTCACCCCTCCACTTT. It specifies CASSPGQSRSPLHF. The full variable domain, in which reference TRBV5-1 and TRBJ1-6 provide the parts outside the CDR3, is KAGVTQTPRYLIKTRGQQVTLSCSPISGHRSVSWYQQTPGQGLQFLFEYFSETQRNKGNFPGRFSGRQFSNSRSEMNVSTLELGDSALYLCASSPGQSRSPLHFGNGTRLTVT.

This chain joins TRBV2 and TRBJ2-5; 14 bases are a match to TRBD2. With 7 bases clipped from V and 7 bases from J, the junction kept 5 bases outside the gene matches. CDR1 and CDR2 (germline): SNHLY, FYNNEI. The CDR3 length is 14 residues. CDR3 coding DNA: TGTGCCAGCATGACTAGCGGGGGGGCGGTGACCCAGTACTTC. Translated, it gives CASMTSGGAVTQYF. Combining the CDR3 with reference TRBV2 and TRBJ2-5 gives the whole variable domain EPEVTQTPSHQVTQMGQEVILRCVPISNHLYFYWYRQILGQKVEFLVSFYNNEISEKSEIFDDQFSVERPDGSNFTLKIRSTKLEDSAMYFCASMTSGGAVTQYFGPGTRLLVL.

This clone was counted ten times or more. CDR3 coding DNA: TGTGCCAGCAGTGAAGCAGGGGGTCACTATGGCTACACCTTC. It encodes CASSEAGGHYGYTF. The V call is TRBV6-1, the J call TRBJ1-2; TRBD1 is a possible D gene (6 bases). This CDR3 region has 14 residues. Germline V gives CDR1 MNHNS, CDR2 SASEGT. V lost 0 bases and J 3 bases, leaving 8 bases between the germline ends.

V is TRBV2 and J is TRBJ1-1; a weak D match, TRBD1 (5 bases). Deletions cut 6 bases from V and 1 base from J, with 12 bases between. The CDR3 loop spans 14 amino acids. CDR1 SNHLY and CDR2 FYNNEI come from the germline V gene. Written as DNA, the CDR3 is TGTGCCAGCAGCAGACAGAGTAGGAACACTGAAGCTTTCTTT. Encoded protein: CASSRQSRNTEAFF.

The chain combines TRBV4-1 with TRBJ2-7, with a possible D match to TRBD1 (6 bases). Per the germline V gene, CDR1 is MGHRA and CDR2 is YSYEKL. The CDR3 extends over 14 amino acids. Trimming left V 1 base short and J 5 bases short, with 12 bases between. The CDR3 sequence is CASSQGGTLDEQYF. The CDR3 DNA sequence: TGCGCCAGCAGCCAAGGGGGGACACTGGACGAGCAGTACTTC.

This chain connects TRBV5-1 to TRBJ1-3; the D is unclear. Germline assignment: CDR1 SGHRS and CDR2 YFSETQ. Trimming stripped 2 bases from V and 0 bases from J, with 9 bases between. This CDR3 is 15 amino acids long. CDR3 sequence: CASSFDSYSGNTIYF. The CDR3, as DNA: TGCGCCAGCAGCTTTGACTCCTACTCTGGAAACACCATATATTTT. Using reference TRBV5-1 and TRBJ1-3 for the parts outside the CDR3, the full variable domain is KAGVTQTPRYLIKTRGQQVTLSCSPISGHRSVSWYQQTPGQGLQFLFEYFSETQRNKGNFPGRFSGRQFSNSRSEMNVSTLELGDSALYLCASSFDSYSGNTIYFGEGSWLTVV.

This chain joins TRBV29-1 and TRBJ1-1; perhaps TRBD1 as D (5 bases). The CDR3 has 14 amino acids. Trimming removed 1 base from V and 4 bases from J, with 13 bases in between. The germline V gene encodes CDR1 SQVTM and CDR2 ANQGSEA. The CDR3 DNA follows: TGCAGCGTTGAAGGAAAGGGGATTGGCACTGAAGCTTTCTTT. Its protein product is CSVEGKGIGTEAFF. The full variable domain, its missing parts supplied by reference TRBV29-1 and TRBJ1-1, is SAVISQKPSRDICQRGTSLTIQCQVDSQVTMMFWYRQQPGQSLTLIATANQGSEATYESGFVIDKFPISRPNLTFSTLTVSNMSPEDSSIYLCSVEGKGIGTEAFFGQGTRLTVV.

This sequence joins TRBV12-5 and TRBJ1-3; the D is unclear. This CDR3 is built from 15 residues. V shed 0 bases and J shed 0 bases, with 6 bases lying between them. Germline lookup yields CDR1 LGHNT and CDR2 FRNRAP. The CDR3 DNA is TGTGCTAGTGGTTTGGTTTTCAGCTCTGGAAACACCATATATTTT. It is translated as CASGLVFSSGNTIYF. Together with reference TRBV12-5 and TRBJ1-3, the CDR3 gives the full variable domain: DARVTQTPRHKVTEMGQEVTMRCQPILGHNTVFWYRQTMMQGLELLAYFRNRAPLDDSGMPKDRFSAEMPDATLATLKIQPSEPRDSAVYFCASGLVFSSGNTIYFGEGSWLTVV.

This rearrangement joins TRBV6-5 to TRBJ2-7; a weak D match, TRBD2 (5 bases). Trimming shortened V by 0 bases and J by 7 bases, and 13 bases separated the two germline ends. Germline assignment: CDR1 MNHEY and CDR2 SVGAGI. CDR3 length: 14 amino acids. CDR3 nucleotide sequence: TGTGCCAGCAGTTACTCGACGGAGGTCTGGGAGCAGTACTTC. This encodes CASSYSTEVWEQYF.

The chain employs TRBV27 and TRBJ1-5, with 9 bases aligning to TRBD1. Germline assignment: CDR1 MNHEY and CDR2 SMNVEV (reference sequence). The CDR3 is 13 residues long. V lost 4 bases, J lost 6 bases, and 1 base stayed unmatched. The CDR3 DNA sequence: TGTGCCAGCAGTTGGACAGGGGTTCAGCCCCAGCATTTT. Translation: CASSWTGVQPQHF.

The chain links TRBV19 to TRBJ2-1, with 8 nucleotides matching TRBD2. The CDR3 runs 14 residues. CDR1 is LNHDA, CDR2 SQIVND, per germline (reference sequence). V was clipped by 2 bases and J by 7 bases; unmatched bases: 4. The CDR3 loop is CASSIPGGRNEQFF. As DNA, the CDR3 is TGTGCCAGTAGTATACCGGGGGGGCGGAATGAGCAGTTCTTC.

The V call is TRBV7-3, the J call TRBJ1-1, with TRBD1 as a possible D gene (6 bases). The V end lost 4 bases, the J end lost 3 bases, and 9 bases lay between the germline ends. Germline assignment: CDR1 SGHTA and CDR2 FQGTGA. This CDR3 contains 13 residues. The CDR3 DNA reads as TGTGCCAGCAGCTCCTCAGGGGACACTGAAGCTTTCTTT. It specifies CASSSSGDTEAFF.

This chain uses TRBV5-4 with TRBJ1-4; no reliable D call. The germline V gene has CDR1 SGHNT and CDR2 YYREEE (reference sequence). The CDR3 loop spans 14 amino acids. Trimming shortened V by 3 bases and J by 1 base, and 7 bases separated the two germline ends. The CDR3: CASSYPGTNEKLFF. The DNA for the CDR3 is TGTGCCAGCAGCTACCCGGGAACTAATGAAAAACTGTTTTTT.

V usage is TRBV5-1 and J usage is TRBJ2-1, with 7 positions matching TRBD1. The CDR3 extends over 12 amino acids. Germline V gene data show CDR1 as SGHRS and CDR2 as YFSETQ. V dropped 3 bases and J dropped 7; count of bases not matched to a gene: 1. CDR3 loop: CASSSRGNEQFF. CDR3 coding DNA: TGCGCCAGCAGCTCCAGGGGGAATGAGCAGTTCTTC.

The chain joins TRBV20-1 to TRBJ1-6, with TRBD1 matching over 8 bases. The CDR3 covers 14 residues. Germline lookup yields CDR1 DFQATT and CDR2 SNEGSKA (reference sequence). The junction had 5 bases not matched to a gene; V was cut back by 3 bases and J by 7 bases. CDR3: CSASVNRGNSPLHF. Written as DNA, the CDR3 is TGCAGTGCTAGTGTTAACAGGGGGAATTCACCCCTCCACTTT.

The chain recombines TRBV30 with TRBJ2-3; a weak D match, TRBD2 (6 bases). V lost 0 bases and J lost 4, with 8 bases in between. The CDR3 is 13 residues long. Germline V CDR1 and CDR2: GTSNPN, SVGIG (reference sequence). The CDR3 protein is CAWSVGEADTQYF. CDR3 nucleotides: TGTGCCTGGAGTGTAGGGGAGGCAGATACGCAGTATTTT.

The rearrangement links TRBV6-1 to TRBJ1-4; D possibly corresponds to TRBD1 (6 bases). CDR1 MNHNS and CDR2 SASEGT come from the germline V gene. This CDR3 has 15 residues. V lost 0 bases and J 10 bases, leaving 15 bases between the germline ends. In DNA form, the CDR3 reads TGTGCCAGCAGTGAAGCAGGGACCAGGGGTGGAAAACTGTTTTTT. Its protein is CASSEAGTRGGKLFF.